This T cell receptor (beta chain) is drawn from a study of T cell responses to AZD1222 COVID-19 vaccine. Study results and limitations: Clonal diversity was possibly underestimated; the donors were predominantly white British and more often female. Among vaccine-associated CD4 TCRs, coverage spanned spike, with dominance at 160-218 and 743-854.

Data came from immunoSEQ multiplex PCR; TCRdb stores just in-frame clones and leaves some out. Here the sample spans around 100,000 clones, 80% to 90% being singletons. With regard to this clone: The target antigen is unknown.

Sample: peripheral blood, taken on day 0 of AZD1222 vaccination. The TCR comes from an adult in good health.

CDR3 residues: CASRKNTGELFF. In DNA, the CDR3 is TGTGCCAGCAGGAAGAACACCGGGGAGCTGTTTTTT. The chain has TRBV2 and TRBJ2-2; D not certain. V was cut by 6 bases and J by 1 base, with 3 bases left in between. Germline CDR1 and CDR2: SNHLY and FYNNEI. This CDR3 has 12 amino acids.